This T cell receptor beta chain was identified during a study of T cells in Graves' hyperthyroidism and ophthalmopathy. Across the study: Staff took peripheral blood when the initial diagnosis was made, before any treatment began.

Amplified regions were TCR beta CDR3 sequences from RNA transcripts. HTBI primers drove first-round RT-PCR of the TCR CDR3. TCRdb reprocessed the multiplex PCR reads via MiXCR and lists one record per CDR3 protein. The sample carries about 210,000 distinct CDR3 sequences, 17% recorded once. Ten or more counts support this clonotype. The CDR3 contains 13 residues. V was shortened by 3 bases and J by 5 bases, with 11 bases between the two germline ends. Looked up from germline, CDR1 is SNHLY and CDR2 is FYNNEI. Sequenced input: blood. The rearrangement joins TRBV2 to TRBJ2-7; no clear D. This clonotype was sampled from a man in his fifties with Graves' hyperthyroidism. CDR3 region: CASSDPPLNEQYF. The DNA of the CDR3 is TGTGCCAGCAGTGACCCCCCCCTGAACGAGCAGTACTTC.